This TCR beta chain was captured in a study of metastatic and nonmetastatic thyroid tumors (dated by TCRdb to 2019 to 2021). In the study overall: Repertoires were compared across peripheral blood and tumor or nodule tissue samples from malignant and benign thyroid patients.

What the authors observed across the whole study: In both blood and tumor samples, malignant tumors were reported to have significantly higher TCR beta diversity than benign nodules.

CDR1 and CDR2 were assigned from the germline V gene as MNHNS and SASEGT. The CDR3 holds 14 amino acids from the cysteine to the phenylalanine. The DNA shown is the 42-base CDR3, in frame from base 1. Relative to germline, V is missing 5 bases and J is missing 5 bases, with 5 bases of the junction outside any gene match. This clone was found a few times. Its target antigen remains unknown. No much larger clone exists at a distance of one base, and base qualities are not known. Library prep was done by PCR. TCRdb shows the sequencer as Illumina HiSeq 4000. High-throughput sequencing was used to profile the TCR beta-chain CDR3 region of every patient. The authors processed their data as follows. A classifier to discriminate distant-metastatic papillary thyroid cancer patients was built from CDR3 differences across clinicopathological groups. Repertoire diversity was assessed with the Shannon index, and tumor-blood repertoire similarity with the Morisita-Horn index. In-frame beta chains were kept once TCRdb had trimmed the public reads at Q25 with fastp and called clones with MiXCR. The V and J calls, along with clone size, are taken from TCRdb and not from the paper's own processing. This sample lists some 15,000 clones; roughly a fifth were detected once. Together, the top ten hold roughly 14% of the sample.

None of the patients had been given any treatment before thyroid surgery. Using T-cell receptor beta sequencing, the researchers looked back retrospectively at clinical samples from patients, gathered between about 2012 and 2019. The receptor comes from a female donor with papillary thyroid cancer or a benign thyroid nodule (not recorded which). Some clones in this sample may be carry-over from other donors' samples. The sequencing sample was made of blood. The V gene is TRBV6-1 and the J gene is TRBJ1-4; 7 junctional bases match TRBD1. The CDR3 amino acid sequence is: CASSKTGTNEKLFF. The DNA reads TGTGCCAGCAGTAAGACAGGGACAAATGAAAAACTGTTTTTT.